Only a few counts were recorded for the clone carrying this T cell receptor beta chain. The CDR3 extends over 17 amino acids. Germline V gene data show CDR1 as SGHAT and CDR2 as FQNNGV. The data were taken from a study of blood T cells in healthy people across ages. A second PCR, run for about 7 to 11 cycles, used a sample-barcoded 5' primer plus a J-beta primer mix. TCRdb passed the 5' RACE reads through MiXCR, listing each CDR3 protein once. The table includes 1.5 million to 2 million distinct CDR3 sequences, about 30% detected once. Sequencing was done on a sample of blood. The chain uses TRBV11-2 and TRBJ2-7; D unclear. The DNA matches TRBJ2-5 better at its end, which makes the J call doubtful. This sequence was found in a woman in her twenties or thirties in good health. The CDR3 bases are TGTGCCAGCAGCTTAGATCCGTCCCATCTAAGCGAGGAGACCCAGTACTTC. Residues: CASSLDPSHLSEETQYF.